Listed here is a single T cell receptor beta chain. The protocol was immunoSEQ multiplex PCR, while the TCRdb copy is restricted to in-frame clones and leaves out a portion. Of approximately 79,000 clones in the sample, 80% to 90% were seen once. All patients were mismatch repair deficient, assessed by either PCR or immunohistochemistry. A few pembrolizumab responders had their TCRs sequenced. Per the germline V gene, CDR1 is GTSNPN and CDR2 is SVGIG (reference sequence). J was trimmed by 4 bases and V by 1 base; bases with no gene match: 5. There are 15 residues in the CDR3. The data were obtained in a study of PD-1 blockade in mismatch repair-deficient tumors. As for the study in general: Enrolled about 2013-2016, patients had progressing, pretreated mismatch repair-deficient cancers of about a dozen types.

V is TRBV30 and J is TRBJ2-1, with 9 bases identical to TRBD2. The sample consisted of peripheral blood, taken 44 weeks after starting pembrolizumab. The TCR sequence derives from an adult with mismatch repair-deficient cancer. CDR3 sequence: CAWSDLAGPYNEQFF. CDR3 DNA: TGTGCCTGGAGTGACCTAGCGGGGCCGTACAATGAGCAGTTCTTC.